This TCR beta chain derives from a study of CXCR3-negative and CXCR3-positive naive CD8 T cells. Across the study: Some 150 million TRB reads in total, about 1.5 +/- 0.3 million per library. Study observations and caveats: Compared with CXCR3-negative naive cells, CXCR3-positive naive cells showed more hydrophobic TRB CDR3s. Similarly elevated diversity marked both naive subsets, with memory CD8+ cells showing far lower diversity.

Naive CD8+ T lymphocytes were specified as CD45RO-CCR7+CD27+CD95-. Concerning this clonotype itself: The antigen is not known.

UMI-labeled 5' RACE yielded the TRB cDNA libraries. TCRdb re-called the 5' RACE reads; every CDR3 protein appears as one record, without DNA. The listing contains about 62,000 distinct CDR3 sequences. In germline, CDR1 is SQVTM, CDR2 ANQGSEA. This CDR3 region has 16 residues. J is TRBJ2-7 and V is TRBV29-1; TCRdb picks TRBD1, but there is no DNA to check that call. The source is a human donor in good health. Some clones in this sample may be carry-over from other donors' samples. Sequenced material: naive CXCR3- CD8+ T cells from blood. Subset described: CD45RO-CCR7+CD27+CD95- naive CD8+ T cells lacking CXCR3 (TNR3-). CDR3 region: CSVEEFGTGKDYEQYF.